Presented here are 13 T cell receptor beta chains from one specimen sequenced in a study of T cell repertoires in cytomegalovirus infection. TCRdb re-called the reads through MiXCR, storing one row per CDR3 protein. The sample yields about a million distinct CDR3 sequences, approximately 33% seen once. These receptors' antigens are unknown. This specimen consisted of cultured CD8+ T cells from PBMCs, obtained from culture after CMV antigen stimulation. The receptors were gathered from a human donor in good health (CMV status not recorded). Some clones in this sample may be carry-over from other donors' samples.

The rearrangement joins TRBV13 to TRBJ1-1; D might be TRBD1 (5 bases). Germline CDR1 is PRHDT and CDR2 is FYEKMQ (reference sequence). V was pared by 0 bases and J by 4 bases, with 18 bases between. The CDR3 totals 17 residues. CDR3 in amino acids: CASSLGPVGESATEAFF. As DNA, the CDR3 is TGTGCCAGCAGCTTAGGCCCGGTAGGGGAGAGTGCCACTGAAGCTTTCTTT.

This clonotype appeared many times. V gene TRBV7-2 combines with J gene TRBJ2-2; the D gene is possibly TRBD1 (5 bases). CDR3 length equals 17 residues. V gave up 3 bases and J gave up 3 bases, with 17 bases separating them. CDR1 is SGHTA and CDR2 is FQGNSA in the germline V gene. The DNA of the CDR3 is TGTGCCAGCAGCTTTCGATCTATTAGGGGTCACACCGGGGAGCTGTTTTTT. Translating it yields CASSFRSIRGHTGELFF.

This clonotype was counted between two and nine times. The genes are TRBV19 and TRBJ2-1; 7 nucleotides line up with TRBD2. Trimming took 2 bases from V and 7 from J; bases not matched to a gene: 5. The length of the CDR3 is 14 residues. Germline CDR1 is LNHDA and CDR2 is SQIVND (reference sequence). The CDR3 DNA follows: TGTGCCAGTAGTATACTAGCGGAAGGGAATGAGCAGTTCTTC. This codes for CASSILAEGNEQFF.

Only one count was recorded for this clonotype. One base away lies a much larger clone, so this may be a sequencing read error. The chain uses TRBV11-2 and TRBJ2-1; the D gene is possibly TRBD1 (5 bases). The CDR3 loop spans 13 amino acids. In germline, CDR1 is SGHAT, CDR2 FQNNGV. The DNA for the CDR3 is TGTGCCGGCAGCTTAGGGTGGGGCTGGGAGCAGTTCTTC. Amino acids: CAGSLGWGWEQFF.

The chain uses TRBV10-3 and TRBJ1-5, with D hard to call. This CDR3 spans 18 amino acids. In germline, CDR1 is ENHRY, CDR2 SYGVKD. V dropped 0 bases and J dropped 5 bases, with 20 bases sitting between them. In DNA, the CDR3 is TGTGCCATCAGTGAGTCAAGGGTTCGGGAGCAGTCTGATCAGCCCCAGCATTTT. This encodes CAISESRVREQSDQPQHF.

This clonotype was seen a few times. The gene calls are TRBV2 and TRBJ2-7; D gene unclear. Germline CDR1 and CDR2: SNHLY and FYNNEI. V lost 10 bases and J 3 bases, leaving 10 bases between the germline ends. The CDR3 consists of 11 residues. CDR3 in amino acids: CANLDRYEQYF. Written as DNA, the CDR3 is TGTGCCAACCTGGACCGCTACGAGCAGTACTTC.

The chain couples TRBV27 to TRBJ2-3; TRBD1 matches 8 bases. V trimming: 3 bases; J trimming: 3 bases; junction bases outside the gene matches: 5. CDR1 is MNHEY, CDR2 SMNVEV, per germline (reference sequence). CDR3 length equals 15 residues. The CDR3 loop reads CASSFPGTGTDTQYF. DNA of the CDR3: TGTGCCAGCAGTTTCCCCGGGACAGGAACAGATACGCAGTATTTT.

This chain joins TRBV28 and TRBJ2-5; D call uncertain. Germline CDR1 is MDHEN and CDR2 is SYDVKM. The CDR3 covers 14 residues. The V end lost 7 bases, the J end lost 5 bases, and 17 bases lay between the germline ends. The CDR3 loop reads CASTSRKSRETQYF. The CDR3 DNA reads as TGTGCCAGCACCTCTCGCAAAAGTCGGGAGACCCAGTACTTC.

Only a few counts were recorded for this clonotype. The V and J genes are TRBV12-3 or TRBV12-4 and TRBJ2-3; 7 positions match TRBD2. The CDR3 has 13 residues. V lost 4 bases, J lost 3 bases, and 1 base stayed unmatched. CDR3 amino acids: CASSWDYTDTQYF. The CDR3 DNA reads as TGTGCCAGCAGTTGGGACTATACAGATACGCAGTATTTT.

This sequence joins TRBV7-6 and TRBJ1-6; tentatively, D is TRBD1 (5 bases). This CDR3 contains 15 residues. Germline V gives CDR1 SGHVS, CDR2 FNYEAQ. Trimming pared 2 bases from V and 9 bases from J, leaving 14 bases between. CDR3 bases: TGTGCCAGCAGCTTATTGGCCAGGGAAGGTTCACCCCTCCACTTT. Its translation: CASSLLAREGSPLHF.

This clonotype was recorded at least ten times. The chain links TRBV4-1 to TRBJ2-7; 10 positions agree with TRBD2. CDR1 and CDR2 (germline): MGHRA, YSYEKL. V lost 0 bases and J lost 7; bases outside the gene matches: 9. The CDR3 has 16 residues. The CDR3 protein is CASSQDLPSGGWEQYF. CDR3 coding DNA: TGCGCCAGCAGCCAAGATCTTCCTAGCGGGGGCTGGGAGCAGTACTTC.

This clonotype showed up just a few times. The CDR3 bases are TGTGCCAGCAGCTTGCAGGGGCCTAGCAATCAGCCCCAGCATTTT. It is translated as CASSLQGPSNQPQHF. V gene TRBV7-9 combines with J gene TRBJ1-5; D is perhaps TRBD1 (6 bases). Germline CDR1 and CDR2: SEHNR and FQNEAQ (reference sequence). This CDR3 is 15 amino acids long. Trimming removed 3 bases at V and 0 bases at J, with 9 bases between.

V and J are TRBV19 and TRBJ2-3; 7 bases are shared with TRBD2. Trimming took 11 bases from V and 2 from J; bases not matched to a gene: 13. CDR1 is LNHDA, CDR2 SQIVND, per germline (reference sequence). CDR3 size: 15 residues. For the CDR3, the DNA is TGTGCCTCAGAAAGCAGCGGGAAGTACACAGATACGCAGTATTTT. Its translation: CASESSGKYTDTQYF.